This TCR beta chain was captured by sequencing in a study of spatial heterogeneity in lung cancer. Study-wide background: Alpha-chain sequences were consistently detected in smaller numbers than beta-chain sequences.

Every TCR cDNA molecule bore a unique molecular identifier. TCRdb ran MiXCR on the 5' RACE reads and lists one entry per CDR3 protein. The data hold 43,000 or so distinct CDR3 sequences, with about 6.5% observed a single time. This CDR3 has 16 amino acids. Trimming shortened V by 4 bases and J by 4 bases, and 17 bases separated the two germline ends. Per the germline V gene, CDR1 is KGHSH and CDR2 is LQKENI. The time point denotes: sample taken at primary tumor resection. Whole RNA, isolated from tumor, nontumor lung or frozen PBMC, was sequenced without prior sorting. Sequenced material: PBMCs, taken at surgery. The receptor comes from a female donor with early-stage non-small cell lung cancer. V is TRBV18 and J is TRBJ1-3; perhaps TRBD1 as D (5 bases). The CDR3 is CASSQARQSTGNTIYF. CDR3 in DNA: TGTGCCAGCTCACAAGCCAGACAGTCCACGGGAAACACCATATATTTT. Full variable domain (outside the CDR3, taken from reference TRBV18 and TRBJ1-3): NAGVMQNPRHLVRRRGQEARLRCSPMKGHSHVYWYRQLPEEGLKFMVYLQKENIIDESGMPKERFSAEFPKEGPSILRIQQVVRGDSAAYFCASSQARQSTGNTIYFGEGSWLTVV.